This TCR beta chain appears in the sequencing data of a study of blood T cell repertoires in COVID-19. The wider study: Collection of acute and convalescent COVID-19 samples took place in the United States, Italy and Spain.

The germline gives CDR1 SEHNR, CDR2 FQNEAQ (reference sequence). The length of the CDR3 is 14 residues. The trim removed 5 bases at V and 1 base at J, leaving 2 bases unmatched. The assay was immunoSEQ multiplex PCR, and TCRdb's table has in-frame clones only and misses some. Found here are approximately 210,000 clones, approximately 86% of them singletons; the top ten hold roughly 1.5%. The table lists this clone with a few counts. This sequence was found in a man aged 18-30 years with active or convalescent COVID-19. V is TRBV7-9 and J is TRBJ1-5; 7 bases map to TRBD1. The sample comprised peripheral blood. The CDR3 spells CASSPTGSNQPQHF. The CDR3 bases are TGTGCCAGCAGCCCGACAGGGAGCAATCAGCCCCAGCATTTT.